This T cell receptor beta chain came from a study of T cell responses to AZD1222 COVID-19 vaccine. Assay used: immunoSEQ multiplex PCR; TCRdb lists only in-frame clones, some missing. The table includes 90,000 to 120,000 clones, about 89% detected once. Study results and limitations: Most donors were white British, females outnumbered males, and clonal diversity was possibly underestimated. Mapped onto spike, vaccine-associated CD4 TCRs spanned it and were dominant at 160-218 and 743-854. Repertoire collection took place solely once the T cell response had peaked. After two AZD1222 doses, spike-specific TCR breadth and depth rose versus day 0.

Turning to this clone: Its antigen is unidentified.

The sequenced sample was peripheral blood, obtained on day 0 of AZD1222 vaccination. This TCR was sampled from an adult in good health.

In nucleotides, the CDR3 is TGTGCCAGCAGTCCGCGGACAGGGGGCTTTGGCTACACCTTC. Translated: CASSPRTGGFGYTF. The rearrangement uses TRBV6-5 and TRBJ1-2; TRBD1 matches 11 bases. The CDR3 loop spans 14 amino acids. The germline V gene encodes CDR1 MNHEY and CDR2 SVGAGI. V lost 5 bases, J lost 7 bases, and 6 bases stayed unmatched.